The present T cell receptor (beta chain) was sequenced within a study of blood T cell repertoires in COVID-19. About the study: Sites in the United States, Italy and Spain provided acute and convalescent COVID-19 samples. Sources were T cells, B-cell-depleted T cells, or PBMCs; the material itself was cDNA or gDNA.

Deletions cut 4 bases from V and 4 bases from J, with 11 bases between. The CDR3 is 14 amino acids. Germline V gives CDR1 MNHEY, CDR2 SVGAGI. As originally analysed: Reference gene primer amplification gave nucleated cell count estimates. Clones were read by immunoSEQ multiplex PCR, and TCRdb kept only the in-frame ones, dropping some. V and J calls and clone size are as listed in that table; D and trimming were resolved from the DNA. The top ten clones hold under 5% of a sample with 300,000 to 450,000 clones, about nine tenths of them seen once. The sequenced sample was peripheral blood. The origin of this receptor is a woman aged 55-69 years with COVID-19, enrolled during active disease. V usage is TRBV6-5 and J usage is TRBJ1-3; TRBD1 is a possible D gene (5 bases). Written as DNA, the CDR3 is TGTGCCAGCAGTTTAGGGGCGCGCGGAAACACCATATATTTT. It is translated as CASSLGARGNTIYF.